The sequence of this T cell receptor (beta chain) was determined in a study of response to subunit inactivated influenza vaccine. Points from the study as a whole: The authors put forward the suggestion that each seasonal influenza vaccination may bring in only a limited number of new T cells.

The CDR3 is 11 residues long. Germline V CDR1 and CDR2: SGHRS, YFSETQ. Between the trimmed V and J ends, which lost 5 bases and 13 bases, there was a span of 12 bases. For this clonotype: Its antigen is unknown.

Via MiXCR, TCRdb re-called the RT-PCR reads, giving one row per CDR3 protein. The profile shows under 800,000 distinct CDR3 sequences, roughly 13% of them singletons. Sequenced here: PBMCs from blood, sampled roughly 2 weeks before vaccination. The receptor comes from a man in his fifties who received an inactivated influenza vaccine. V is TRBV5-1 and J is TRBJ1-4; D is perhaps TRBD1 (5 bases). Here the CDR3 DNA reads TGCGCCAGCAGTGACAGCATTCGACTGTTTTTT. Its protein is CASSDSIRLFF.